The source of this TCR beta chain is a study of blood T cell repertoires in COVID-19. Study details: Samples taken during acute and convalescent COVID-19 were collected in the United States, Italy and Spain. The analysed material was cDNA or gDNA that came from T cells, B-cell-depleted T cells, or PBMCs.

Original processing methods: Nucleated cell number was recorded as an estimate derived from reference gene primer amplification. TCRdb's copy holds only in-frame clones and misses some; the assay was immunoSEQ multiplex PCR. That table supplies the V and J calls and clone size; D and trimming were determined from the DNA. The repertoire holds over 250,000 clones, with nearly 90% as singletons. The sequenced material came from peripheral blood. This clonotype originated in a woman aged 25 to 39 with acute or convalescent COVID-19.

DNA for the CDR3: TGTGCCAGCAGTCATAGCGGGGGTTCTCCAGATACGCAGTATTTT. It codes for CASSHSGGSPDTQYF. The chain employs TRBV6-5 and TRBJ2-3; 9 bases match TRBD2. J was trimmed by 4 bases and V by 5 bases; bases with no gene match: 7. The length of the CDR3 is 15 residues. CDR1 MNHEY and CDR2 SVGAGI come from the germline V gene.